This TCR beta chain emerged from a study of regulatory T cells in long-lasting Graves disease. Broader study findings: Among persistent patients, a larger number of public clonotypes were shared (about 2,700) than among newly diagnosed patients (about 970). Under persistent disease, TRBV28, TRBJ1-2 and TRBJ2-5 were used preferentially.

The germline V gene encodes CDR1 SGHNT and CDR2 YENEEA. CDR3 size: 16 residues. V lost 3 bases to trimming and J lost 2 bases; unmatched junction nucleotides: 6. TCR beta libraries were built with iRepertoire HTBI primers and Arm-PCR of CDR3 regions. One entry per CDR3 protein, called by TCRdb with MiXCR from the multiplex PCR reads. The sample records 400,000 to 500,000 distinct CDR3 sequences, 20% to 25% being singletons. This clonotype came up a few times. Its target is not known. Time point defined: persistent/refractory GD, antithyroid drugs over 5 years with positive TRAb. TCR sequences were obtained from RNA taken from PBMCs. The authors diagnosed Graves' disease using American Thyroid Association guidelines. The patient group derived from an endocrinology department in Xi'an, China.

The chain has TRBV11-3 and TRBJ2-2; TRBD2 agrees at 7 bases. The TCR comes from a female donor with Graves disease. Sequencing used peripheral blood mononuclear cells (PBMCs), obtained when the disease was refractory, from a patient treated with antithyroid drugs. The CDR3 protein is CASSLGGLGNTGELFF. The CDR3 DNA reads TGTGCCAGCAGCTTGGGCGGACTAGGAAACACCGGGGAGCTGTTTTTT.